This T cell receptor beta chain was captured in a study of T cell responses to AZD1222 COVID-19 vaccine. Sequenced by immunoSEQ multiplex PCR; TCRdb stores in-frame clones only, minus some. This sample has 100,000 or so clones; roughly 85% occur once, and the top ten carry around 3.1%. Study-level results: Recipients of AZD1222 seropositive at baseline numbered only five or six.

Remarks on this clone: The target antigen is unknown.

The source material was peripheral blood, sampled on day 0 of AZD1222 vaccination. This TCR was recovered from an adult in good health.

The CDR3, as DNA: TGCAGTGCACCGACCCTTGAAGCTTTCTTT. This codes for CSAPTLEAFF. The chain uses TRBV20-1 and TRBJ1-1; D gene unclear. V was trimmed by 6 bases and J by 7 bases, leaving 9 bases between them. There are 10 residues in the CDR3. Per germline, CDR1 DFQATT and CDR2 SNEGSKA (reference sequence).